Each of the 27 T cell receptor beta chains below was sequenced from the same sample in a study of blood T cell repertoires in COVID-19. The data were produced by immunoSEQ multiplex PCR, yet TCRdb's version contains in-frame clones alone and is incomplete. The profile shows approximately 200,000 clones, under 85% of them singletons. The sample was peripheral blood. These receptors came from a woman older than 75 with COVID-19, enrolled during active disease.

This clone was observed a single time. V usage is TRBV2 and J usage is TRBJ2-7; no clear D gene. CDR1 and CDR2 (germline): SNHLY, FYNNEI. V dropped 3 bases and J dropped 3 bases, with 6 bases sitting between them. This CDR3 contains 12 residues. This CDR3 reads CASSDLVYEQYF. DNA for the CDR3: TGTGCCAGCAGTGACCTCGTCTACGAGCAGTACTTC. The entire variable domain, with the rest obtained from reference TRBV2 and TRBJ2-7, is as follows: EPEVTQTPSHQVTQMGQEVILRCVPISNHLYFYWYRQILGQKVEFLVSFYNNEISEKSEIFDDQFSVERPDGSNFTLKIRSTKLEDSAMYFCASSDLVYEQYFGPGTRLTVT.

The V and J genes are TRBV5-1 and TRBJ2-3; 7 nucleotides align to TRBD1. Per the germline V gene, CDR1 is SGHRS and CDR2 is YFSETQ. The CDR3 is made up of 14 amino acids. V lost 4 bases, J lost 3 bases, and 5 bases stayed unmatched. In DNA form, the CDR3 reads TGCGCCAGCAGCCCGGGGACAGTTACAGATACGCAGTATTTT. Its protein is CASSPGTVTDTQYF.

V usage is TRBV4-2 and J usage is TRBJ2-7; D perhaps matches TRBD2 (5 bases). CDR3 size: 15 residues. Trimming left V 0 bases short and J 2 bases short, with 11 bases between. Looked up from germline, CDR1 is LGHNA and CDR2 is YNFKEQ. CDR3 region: CASSQDIEGPYEQYF. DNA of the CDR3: TGTGCCAGCAGCCAAGATATCGAGGGCCCCTACGAGCAGTACTTC.

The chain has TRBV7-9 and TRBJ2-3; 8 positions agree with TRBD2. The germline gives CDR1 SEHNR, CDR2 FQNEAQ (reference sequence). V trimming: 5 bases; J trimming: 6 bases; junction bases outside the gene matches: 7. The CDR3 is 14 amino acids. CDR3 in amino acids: CASSPQGLVDTQYF. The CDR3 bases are TGTGCCAGCAGCCCGCAGGGACTAGTGGATACGCAGTATTTT.

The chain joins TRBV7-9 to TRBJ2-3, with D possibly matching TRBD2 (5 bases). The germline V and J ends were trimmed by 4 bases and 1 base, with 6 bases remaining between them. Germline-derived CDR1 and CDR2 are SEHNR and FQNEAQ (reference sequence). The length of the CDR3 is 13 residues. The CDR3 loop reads CASSYSGTDTQYF. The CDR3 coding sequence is TGTGCCAGCAGCTATAGCGGCACAGATACGCAGTATTTT.

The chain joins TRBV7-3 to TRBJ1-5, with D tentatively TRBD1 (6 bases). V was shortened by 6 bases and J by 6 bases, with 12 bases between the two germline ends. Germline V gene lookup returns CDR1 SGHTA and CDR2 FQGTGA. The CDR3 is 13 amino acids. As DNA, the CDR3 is TGTGCCAGCAGTAAGGGGGAGGGTCAGCCCCAGCATTTT. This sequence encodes CASSKGEGQPQHF.

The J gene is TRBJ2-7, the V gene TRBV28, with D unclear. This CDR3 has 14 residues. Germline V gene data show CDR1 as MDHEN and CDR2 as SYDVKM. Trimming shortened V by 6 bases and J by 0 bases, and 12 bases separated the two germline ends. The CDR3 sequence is CASSEVQNSYEQYF. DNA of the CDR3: TGTGCCAGCAGCGAGGTCCAAAACTCCTACGAGCAGTACTTC.

CDR3 nucleotides: TGTGCCAGCTCACCCGGGACAGCCCAAGGGGAGCAGTACTTC. It encodes CASSPGTAQGEQYF. This rearrangement joins TRBV18 to TRBJ2-7, with 7 bases that match TRBD1. CDR3 length: 14 residues. Germline V gene data show CDR1 as KGHSH and CDR2 as LQKENI. V dropped 3 bases and J dropped 7; count of bases not matched to a gene: 9.

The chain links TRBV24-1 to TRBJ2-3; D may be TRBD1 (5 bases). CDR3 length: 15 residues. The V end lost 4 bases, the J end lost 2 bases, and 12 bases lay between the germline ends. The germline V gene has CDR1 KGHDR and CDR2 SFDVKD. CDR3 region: CATSDPATVTDTQYF. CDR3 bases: TGTGCCACCAGTGACCCCGCGACAGTCACAGATACGCAGTATTTT.

The CDR3 DNA reads as TGTGCCACCAGCAGAGATGTATGGGGAGGCAGGGGGGCCGGGGAGCTGTTTTTT. Its translation: CATSRDVWGGRGAGELFF. The chain uses TRBV15 and TRBJ2-2; D may be TRBD1 (7 bases). The CDR3 runs to 18 residues. Trimming cost V 0 bases and J 6 bases, with 20 bases left between them. Per germline, CDR1 LNHNV and CDR2 YYDKDF (reference sequence).

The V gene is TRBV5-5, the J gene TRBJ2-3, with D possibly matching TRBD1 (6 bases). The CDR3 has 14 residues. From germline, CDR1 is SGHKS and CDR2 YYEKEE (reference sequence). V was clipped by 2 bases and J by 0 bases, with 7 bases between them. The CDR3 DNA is TGTGCCAGCAGCTTACAGGGTAGCACAGATACGCAGTATTTT. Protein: CASSLQGSTDTQYF.

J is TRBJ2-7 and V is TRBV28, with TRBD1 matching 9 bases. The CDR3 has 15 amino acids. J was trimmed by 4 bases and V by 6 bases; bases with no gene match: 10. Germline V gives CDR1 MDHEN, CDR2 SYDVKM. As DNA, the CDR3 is TGTGCCAGCAGCCCGACCGGGACAGGGTCTTACGAGCAGTACTTC. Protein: CASSPTGTGSYEQYF.

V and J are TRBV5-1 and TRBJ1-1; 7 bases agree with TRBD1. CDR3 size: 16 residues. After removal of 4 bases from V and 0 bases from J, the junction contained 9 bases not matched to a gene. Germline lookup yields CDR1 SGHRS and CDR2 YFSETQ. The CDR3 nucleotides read TGCGCCAGCAGCACGGGGACAGTCGGCATGAACACTGAAGCTTTCTTT. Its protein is CASSTGTVGMNTEAFF.

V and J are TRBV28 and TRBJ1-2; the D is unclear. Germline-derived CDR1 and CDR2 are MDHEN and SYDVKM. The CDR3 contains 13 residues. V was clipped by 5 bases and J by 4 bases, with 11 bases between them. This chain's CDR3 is CASSPGSGYGYTF. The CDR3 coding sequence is TGTGCCAGCAGTCCGGGGAGTGGCTATGGCTACACCTTC.

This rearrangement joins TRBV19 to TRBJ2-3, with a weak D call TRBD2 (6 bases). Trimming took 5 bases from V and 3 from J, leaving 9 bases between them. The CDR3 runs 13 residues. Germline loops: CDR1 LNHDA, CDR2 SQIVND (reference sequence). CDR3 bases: TGTGCCAGTAGTTTGACTAGTACAGATACGCAGTATTTT. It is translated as CASSLTSTDTQYF.

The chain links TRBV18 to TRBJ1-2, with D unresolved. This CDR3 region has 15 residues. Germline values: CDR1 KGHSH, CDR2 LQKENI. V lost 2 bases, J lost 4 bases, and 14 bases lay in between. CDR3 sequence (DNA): TGTGCCAGCTCACCATCCATTCGGGAGGGCTATGGCTACACCTTC. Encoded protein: CASSPSIREGYGYTF.

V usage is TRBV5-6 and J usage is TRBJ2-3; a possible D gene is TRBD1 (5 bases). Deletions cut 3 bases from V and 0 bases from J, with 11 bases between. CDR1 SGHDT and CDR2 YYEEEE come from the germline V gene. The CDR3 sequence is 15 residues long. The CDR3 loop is CASSSQGTSTDTQYF. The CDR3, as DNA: TGTGCCAGCAGCTCTCAGGGTACAAGCACAGATACGCAGTATTTT. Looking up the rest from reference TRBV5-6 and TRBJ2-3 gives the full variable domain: DAGVTQSPTHLIKTRGQQVTLRCSPKSGHDTVSWYQQALGQGPQFIFQYYEEEERQRGNFPDRFSGHQFPNYSSELNVNALLLGDSALYLCASSSQGTSTDTQYFGPGTRLTVL.

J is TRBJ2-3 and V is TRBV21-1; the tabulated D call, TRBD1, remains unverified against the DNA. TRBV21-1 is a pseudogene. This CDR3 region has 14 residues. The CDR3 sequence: CASTPRTGPDTQYF. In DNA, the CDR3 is TGTGCCAGCACCCCCAGGACAGGGCCAGATACGCAGTATTTT.

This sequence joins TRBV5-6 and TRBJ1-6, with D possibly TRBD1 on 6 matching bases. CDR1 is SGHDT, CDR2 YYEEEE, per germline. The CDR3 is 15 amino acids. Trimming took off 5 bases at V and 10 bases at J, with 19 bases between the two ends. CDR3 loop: CASSVRGADFSPLHF. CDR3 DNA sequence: TGTGCCAGCAGTGTGCGGGGGGCAGATTTCTCACCCCTCCACTTT.

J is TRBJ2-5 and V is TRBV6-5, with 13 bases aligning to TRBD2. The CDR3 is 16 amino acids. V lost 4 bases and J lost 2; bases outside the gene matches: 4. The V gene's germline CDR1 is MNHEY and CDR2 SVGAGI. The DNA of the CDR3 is TGTGCCAGCAGTTTCCCGACTAGCGGGGGGCAAGAGACCCAGTACTTC. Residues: CASSFPTSGGQETQYF.

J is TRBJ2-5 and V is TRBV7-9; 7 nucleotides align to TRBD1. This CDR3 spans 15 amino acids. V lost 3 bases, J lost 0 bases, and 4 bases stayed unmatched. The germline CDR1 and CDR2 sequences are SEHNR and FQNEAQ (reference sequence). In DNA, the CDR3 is TGTGCCAGCAGCTTGACGACAGGGAACCAAGAGACCCAGTACTTC. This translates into CASSLTTGNQETQYF.

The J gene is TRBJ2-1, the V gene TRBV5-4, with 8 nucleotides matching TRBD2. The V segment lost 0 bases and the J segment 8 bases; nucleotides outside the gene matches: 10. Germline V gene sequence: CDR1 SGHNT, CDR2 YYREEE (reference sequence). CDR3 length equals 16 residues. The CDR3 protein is CASSLDLAGLGHEQFF. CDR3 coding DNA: TGTGCCAGCAGCTTGGACTTGGCGGGACTAGGCCATGAGCAGTTCTTC.

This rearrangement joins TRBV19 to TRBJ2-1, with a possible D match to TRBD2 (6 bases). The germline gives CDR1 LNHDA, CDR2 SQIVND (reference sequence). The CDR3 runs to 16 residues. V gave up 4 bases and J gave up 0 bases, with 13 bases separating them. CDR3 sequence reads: CASSTLAPSSYNEQFF. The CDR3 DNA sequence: TGTGCCAGTAGTACCCTAGCGCCTAGCTCCTACAATGAGCAGTTCTTC.

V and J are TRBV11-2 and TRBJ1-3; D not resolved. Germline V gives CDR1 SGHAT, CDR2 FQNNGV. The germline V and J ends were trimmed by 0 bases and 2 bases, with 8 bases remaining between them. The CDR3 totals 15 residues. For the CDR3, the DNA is TGTGCCAGCAGCTTAGACCTTTTTCCTGGAAACACCATATATTTT. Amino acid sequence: CASSLDLFPGNTIYF.

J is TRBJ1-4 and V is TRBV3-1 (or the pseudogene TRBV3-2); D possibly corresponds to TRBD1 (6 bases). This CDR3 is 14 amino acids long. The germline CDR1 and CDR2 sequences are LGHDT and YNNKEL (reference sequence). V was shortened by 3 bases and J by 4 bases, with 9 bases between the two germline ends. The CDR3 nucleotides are TGTGCCAGCAGCCACGGACAGTTTAATGAAAAACTGTTTTTT. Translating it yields CASSHGQFNEKLFF.

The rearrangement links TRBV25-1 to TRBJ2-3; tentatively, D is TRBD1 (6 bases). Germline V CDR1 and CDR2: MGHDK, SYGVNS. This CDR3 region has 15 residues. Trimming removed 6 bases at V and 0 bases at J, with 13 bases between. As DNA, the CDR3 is TGTGCCAGCAGGGAGACAGGCCTAAGCACAGATACGCAGTATTTT. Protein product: CASRETGLSTDTQYF.

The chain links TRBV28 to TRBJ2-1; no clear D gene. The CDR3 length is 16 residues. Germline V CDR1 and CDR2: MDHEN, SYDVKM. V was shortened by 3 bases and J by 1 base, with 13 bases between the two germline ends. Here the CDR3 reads CASSFQAYFSYNEQFF. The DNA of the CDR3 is TGTGCCAGCAGTTTCCAGGCATATTTTTCCTACAATGAGCAGTTCTTC.